Listed here are 21 T cell receptor beta chains from one sample, sequenced in a study of T cells in Graves' hyperthyroidism and ophthalmopathy. There were TCR beta CDR3 regions amplified from RNA transcripts. A first-round RT-PCR of the TCR CDR3 used the HTBI primer set. Via MiXCR, TCRdb re-called the multiplex PCR reads, giving one row per CDR3 protein. Here the sample spans approximately 610,000 distinct CDR3 sequences, roughly 14% being singletons. Sequenced material: blood. These receptors were collected from a woman aged 40 to 50 with Graves' ophthalmopathy.

This clonotype has only a few counts. The chain combines TRBV7-8 with TRBJ2-7; D uncertain. The CDR3 consists of 12 residues. Germline lookup yields CDR1 SGHVS and CDR2 FQNEAQ. V was pared by 5 bases and J by 1 base, with 6 bases between. Here the CDR3 reads CASSENSYEQYF. The CDR3 coding sequence is TGTGCCAGCAGCGAAAATTCCTACGAGCAGTACTTC.

This clonotype was seen ten or more times. The chain employs TRBV20-1 and TRBJ2-7; possible D gene TRBD2, 6 bases. Trimming stripped 2 bases from V and 2 bases from J, with 16 bases between. Germline lookup yields CDR1 DFQATT and CDR2 SNEGSKA (reference sequence). The CDR3 is made up of 15 amino acids. The CDR3 loop is CSARSSGGLTYEQYF. The CDR3 coding sequence is TGCAGTGCTAGATCAAGCGGCGGACTAACCTACGAGCAGTACTTC.

This clonotype occurred many times. The gene calls are TRBV7-2 and TRBJ1-2; D perhaps matches TRBD1 (5 bases). This CDR3 is built from 15 residues. Germline CDR1 and CDR2: SGHTA and FQGNSA. Trimming left V 1 base short and J 1 base short, with 10 bases between. CDR3 amino acids: CASSLGQGHNYGYTF. Here the CDR3 DNA reads TGTGCCAGCAGCTTAGGCCAGGGCCATAACTATGGCTACACCTTC.

This clonotype has a count of ten or more. The chain has TRBV28 and TRBJ2-7, with TRBD1 identical over 8 bases. The CDR3 is made up of 15 amino acids. Germline assignment: CDR1 MDHEN and CDR2 SYDVKM. With V trimmed by 3 bases and J by 7 bases, 11 bases remained unmatched. The CDR3 loop reads CASSFVLQGGREQYF. The CDR3 DNA sequence: TGTGCCAGCAGTTTCGTCCTACAGGGGGGAAGGGAGCAGTACTTC. The whole variable domain, remainder taken from reference TRBV28 and TRBJ2-7, is DVKVTQSSRYLVKRTGEKVFLECVQDMDHENMFWYRQDPGLGLRLIYFSYDVKMKEKGDIPEGYSVSREKKERFSLILESASTNQTSMYLCASSFVLQGGREQYFGPGTRLTVT.

This clonotype was detected ten times or more. The chain joins TRBV7-8 to TRBJ1-1, with 7 nucleotides matching TRBD1. Germline-derived CDR1 and CDR2 are SGHVS and FQNEAQ. This CDR3 has 16 amino acids. Unmatched junction bases numbered 9, after V lost 5 bases and J lost 0 bases. CDR3 DNA sequence: TGTGCCAGCAGCCCAGCGACAGGGAGCATGAACACTGAAGCTTTCTTT. This encodes CASSPATGSMNTEAFF.

This clonotype was found many times. The chain is built from TRBV15 and TRBJ1-1; 10 bases match TRBD1. Germline CDR1 LNHNV, CDR2 YYDKDF (reference sequence). The CDR3 covers 18 residues. Trimming at V came to 3 bases and at J to 2 bases, leaving 12 bases not matched to a gene. DNA for the CDR3: TGTGCCACCAGCAGGAACGCCGGGACAGGGGTAATAAACACTGAAGCTTTCTTT. Its protein is CATSRNAGTGVINTEAFF. Using reference TRBV15 and TRBJ1-1 for the parts outside the CDR3, the full variable domain is DAMVIQNPRYQVTQFGKPVTLSCSQTLNHNVMYWYQQKSSQAPKLLFHYYDKDFNNEADTPDNFQSRRPNTSFCFLDIRSPGLGDTAMYLCATSRNAGTGVINTEAFFGQGTRLTVV.

The chain links TRBV7-3 to TRBJ2-2; D is unresolved. V was clipped by 1 base and J by 4 bases, with 7 bases between them. The germline CDR1 and CDR2 sequences are SGHTA and FQGTGA. The CDR3 has 14 amino acids. CDR3 amino acids: CASSLIRSTGELFF. The CDR3, as DNA: TGTGCCAGCAGCTTAATACGTAGCACCGGGGAGCTGTTTTTT.

This clonotype has a count of ten or more. The chain links TRBV28 to TRBJ1-1; 10 nucleotides agree with TRBD1. The V gene end was trimmed by 8 bases and the J gene end by 0 bases; junction bases not matched to a gene: 6. Per germline, CDR1 MDHEN and CDR2 SYDVKM. CDR3 length equals 15 residues. This CDR3 is CASRDRGPLNTEAFF. CDR3 DNA: TGTGCCAGCCGGGACAGGGGCCCTCTGAACACTGAAGCTTTCTTT. Together with reference TRBV28 and TRBJ1-1, the CDR3 gives the full variable domain: DVKVTQSSRYLVKRTGEKVFLECVQDMDHENMFWYRQDPGLGLRLIYFSYDVKMKEKGDIPEGYSVSREKKERFSLILESASTNQTSMYLCASRDRGPLNTEAFFGQGTRLTVV.

A few counts support this clonotype. The V and J genes are TRBV6-2 or TRBV6-3 and TRBJ2-4, with TRBD2 identical over 13 bases. This CDR3 is built from 14 residues. J lost 10 bases, V lost 2 bases, and 2 bases had no gene match. CDR1 and CDR2 from the germline V gene are MNHEY and SVGEGT. In DNA, the CDR3 is TGTGCCAGCAGTTACGGACTAGCGGGAGCTATTCAGTACTTC. It codes for CASSYGLAGAIQYF.

Ten or more counts support this clonotype. This chain connects TRBV7-9 to TRBJ1-1; unclear D gene. CDR3 size: 14 residues. The germline V gene has CDR1 SEHNR and CDR2 FQNEAQ (reference sequence). Trimming pared 5 bases from V and 6 bases from J, leaving 16 bases between. CDR3 nucleotides: TGTGCCAGCAGCCCCTCCAGACGCCGCTCTGAAGCTTTCTTT. Its protein is CASSPSRRRSEAFF.

The sample holds many counts of this clonotype. V and J are TRBV12-3 or TRBV12-4 and TRBJ1-2; TRBD1 matches at 7 bases. The CDR3 spans 14 residues. V lost 4 bases and J lost 5; bases outside the gene matches: 7. CDR3 sequence: CASSSTGSEYGYTF. In nucleotides, the CDR3 is TGTGCCAGCAGTTCGACAGGGAGTGAGTATGGCTACACCTTC.

This clonotype was counted at least ten times. The V and J genes are TRBV19 and TRBJ2-7; perhaps D is TRBD1 or TRBD2 (5 bases each). V was pared by 1 base and J by 0 bases, with 7 bases between. The CDR3 has 14 residues. Germline CDR1 is LNHDA and CDR2 is SQIVND (reference sequence). The CDR3 here is CASSIVGTSYEQYF. The CDR3 nucleotides are TGTGCCAGTAGTATAGTGGGGACCTCCTACGAGCAGTACTTC.

The rearrangement links TRBV20-1 to TRBJ2-7; D may match TRBD1 or TRBD2 (6 bases each). CDR1 and CDR2 (germline): DFQATT, SNEGSKA (reference sequence). The CDR3 loop spans 13 amino acids. Trimming took off 6 bases at V and 1 base at J, with 13 bases between the two ends. The CDR3 DNA follows: TGCAGTGCAGGGGGACTCCGTTCCTACGAGCAGTACTTC. Its translation: CSAGGLRSYEQYF.

This clonotype was seen repeatedly, ten times or more. The V gene is TRBV28, the J gene TRBJ2-4; 11 bases are shared with TRBD2. From germline, CDR1 is MDHEN and CDR2 SYDVKM. There are 22 residues in the CDR3. Losses at the gene ends were 6 bases for V and 1 base for J; bases not matched to a gene: 23. The CDR3 is CASSDYVLTSGISGVAKNIQYF. The CDR3 bases are TGTGCCAGCAGCGATTATGTACTGACTAGCGGGATCTCCGGCGTCGCCAAAAACATTCAGTACTTC.

In its sample, this clonotype was seen a few times. The chain links TRBV11-2 to TRBJ1-1, with TRBD1 matching over 7 bases. CDR3 length: 17 amino acids. Trimming took 2 bases from V and 5 from J; bases not matched to a gene: 14. Germline assignment: CDR1 SGHAT and CDR2 FQNNGV. CDR3 residues: CASSLIILPRGGTEAFF. CDR3 sequence (DNA): TGTGCCAGCAGCTTAATCATACTCCCCAGGGGGGGGACTGAAGCTTTCTTT.

This clonotype was counted ten times or more. CDR3 nucleotide sequence: TGTGCCAGCAGTTTGATTGCACAGGGGGCCCAGCCCCAGCATTTT. It is translated as CASSLIAQGAQPQHF. The gene calls are TRBV12-3 or TRBV12-4 and TRBJ1-5; the match to TRBD1 covers 9 bases. The V segment lost 3 bases and the J segment 7 bases; nucleotides outside the gene matches: 7. The CDR3 is 15 amino acids.

This clonotype came up many times. V and J are TRBV10-3 and TRBJ2-4, with D hard to call. The germline CDR1 and CDR2 sequences are ENHRY and SYGVKD. Trimming pared 3 bases from V and 0 bases from J, leaving 9 bases between. This CDR3 comprises 15 residues. Written as DNA, the CDR3 is TGTGCCATCAGTGAAGATAGACTAGCCAAAAACATTCAGTACTTC. Translating gives CAISEDRLAKNIQYF.

Note on this clonotype: Without the conserved terminal phenylalanine or tryptophan, this CDR3 likely stems from a read error. V is TRBV5-1 and J is TRBJ2-7; TRBD2 aligns across 9 bases. The V gene's germline CDR1 is SGHRS and CDR2 YFSETQ. V trimming: 2 bases; J trimming: 3 bases; junction bases outside the gene matches: 9. The CDR3 length is 16 residues. CDR3 amino acids: CASSLATSGTLYEQYI. CDR3 nucleotides: TGCGCCAGCAGCTTAGCGACTAGCGGAACTCTCTACGAGCAGTACATC.

This clonotype was seen repeatedly, ten times or more. The chain couples TRBV2 to TRBJ2-5, with TRBD2 matching 8 bases. Germline V gene lookup returns CDR1 SNHLY and CDR2 FYNNEI. J gave up 3 bases and V 8 bases, and 5 bases lay outside the gene matches. The CDR3 length is 13 residues. CDR3 residues: CASAGLGEETQYF. The CDR3 DNA follows: TGTGCCAGCGCGGGACTAGGAGAAGAGACCCAGTACTTC.

The chain is built from TRBV12-3 or TRBV12-4 and TRBJ1-1; D is unresolved. The length of the CDR3 is 11 residues. V lost 4 bases to trimming and J lost 10 bases, with 10 bases between them. In DNA form, the CDR3 reads TGTGCCAGCAGTTACCAGGACGGAGCTTTCTTT. This codes for CASSYQDGAFF.

Ten or more counts support this clonotype. The chain links TRBV7-3 to TRBJ2-3, with D tentatively TRBD2 (5 bases). In germline, CDR1 is SGHTA, CDR2 FQGTGA. V was pared by 5 bases and J by 0 bases, with 18 bases between. This CDR3 comprises 17 residues. This CDR3 reads CASSPRSGWVSTDTQYF. In DNA, the CDR3 is TGTGCCAGCAGCCCCCGGAGCGGATGGGTTAGCACAGATACGCAGTATTTT.